Presented here are 18 T cell receptor beta chains from one specimen sequenced in a study of blood T cell repertoires in COVID-19. Repertoires were generated with immunoSEQ multiplex PCR, while TCRdb's copy carries only in-frame clones and drops some. The sample yields under 130,000 clones, about three quarters seen once. The sample taken for sequencing was peripheral blood. The receptors were gathered from an elderly man with acute or convalescent COVID-19.

Only a few counts were recorded for this clone. The rearrangement links TRBV7-3 to TRBJ2-1, with D possibly TRBD2 on 5 matching bases. V lost 0 bases, J lost 7 bases, and 7 bases lay in between. This CDR3 comprises 13 residues. Germline loops: CDR1 SGHTA, CDR2 FQGTGA. The CDR3 spells CASSLTGSNEQFF. The CDR3 nucleotides read TGTGCCAGCAGCTTAACTGGGAGTAATGAGCAGTTCTTC.

This clone has a handful of counts. CDR3 DNA: TGTGCCAGCAGCGGGAGAAATGAAAAACTGTTTTTT. It specifies CASSGRNEKLFF. The J gene is TRBJ1-4, the V gene TRBV11-2; D uncertain. Trimming cost V 5 bases and J 5 bases, with 6 bases left between them. Per germline, CDR1 SGHAT and CDR2 FQNNGV. The CDR3 is made up of 12 amino acids. Looking up the rest from reference TRBV11-2 and TRBJ1-4 gives the full variable domain: EAGVAQSPRYKIIEKRQSVAFWCNPISGHATLYWYQQILGQGPKLLIQFQNNGVVDDSQLPKDRFSAERLKGVDSTLKIQPAKLEDSAVYLCASSGRNEKLFFGSGTQLSVL.

This chain joins TRBV9 and TRBJ1-4; 9 positions match TRBD1. V shed 3 bases, J shed 10 bases, and the junction held 4 bases outside the gene matches. The length of the CDR3 is 13 residues. CDR1 SGDLS and CDR2 YYNGEE come from the germline V gene. The CDR3 region has the DNA TGTGCCAGCAGCGAAAGACAGGGGGGAAAACTGTTTTTT. It yields the protein CASSERQGGKLFF.

The rearrangement links TRBV6-2 or TRBV6-3 to TRBJ2-3, with TRBD2 matching 9 bases. The junction had 2 bases not matched to a gene; V was cut back by 0 bases and J by 1 base. CDR3 size: 16 residues. CDR1 and CDR2 (germline): MNHEY, SVGEGT. CDR3 amino acids: CASSYSAGGRTDTQYF. The CDR3 coding sequence is TGTGCCAGCAGTTACTCAGCGGGAGGACGCACAGATACGCAGTATTTT.

The gene calls are TRBV5-6 and TRBJ1-2; no definite D call. Germline loops: CDR1 SGHDT, CDR2 YYEEEE. The CDR3 is 12 residues long. The V and J ends lost 3 bases and 5 bases respectively, with 8 bases between them. CDR3 sequence reads: CASSSTEYGYTF. In nucleotides, the CDR3 is TGTGCCAGCAGCTCGACGGAGTATGGCTACACCTTC.

The rearrangement joins TRBV7-2 to TRBJ2-1, with a tentative D call TRBD2 (7 bases). This CDR3 is 17 amino acids long. The germline V gene has CDR1 SGHTA and CDR2 FQGNSA. Deletions cut 8 bases from V and 10 bases from J, with 30 bases between. CDR3 amino acids: CASGKDGRAGALGEQFF. The CDR3 bases are TGTGCCAGCGGAAAGGACGGTCGTGCGGGGGCCCTTGGGGAGCAGTTCTTC.

The chain is built from TRBV5-6 and TRBJ2-1, with 10 bases aligning to TRBD2. Germline CDR1 reads SGHDT; CDR2 reads YYEEEE. The CDR3 contains 17 residues. The ends lost 3 bases at V and 4 bases at J; junction bases unmatched: 10. The chain's CDR3 is CASSSLLAGGIYNEQFF. CDR3 DNA: TGTGCCAGCAGCTCTCTGTTAGCGGGAGGTATATACAATGAGCAGTTCTTC. Using reference TRBV5-6 and TRBJ2-1 for the parts outside the CDR3, the full variable domain is DAGVTQSPTHLIKTRGQQVTLRCSPKSGHDTVSWYQQALGQGPQFIFQYYEEEERQRGNFPDRFSGHQFPNYSSELNVNALLLGDSALYLCASSSLLAGGIYNEQFFGPGTRLTVL.

V usage is TRBV9 and J usage is TRBJ1-3; D may be TRBD1 (6 bases). The germline V gene has CDR1 SGDLS and CDR2 YYNGEE. The V and J ends lost 0 bases and 4 bases respectively, with 8 bases between them. The CDR3 extends over 14 amino acids. This CDR3 reads CASSVDREGNTIYF. DNA of the CDR3: TGTGCCAGCAGCGTAGACAGGGAGGGAAACACCATATATTTT.

This clone was picked up a small number of times. V gene TRBV7-9 combines with J gene TRBJ1-2, with D possibly matching TRBD1 (6 bases). Looked up from germline, CDR1 is SEHNR and CDR2 is FQNEAQ (reference sequence). Trimming removed 5 bases at V and 1 base at J, with 8 bases between. The CDR3 length is 13 residues. DNA of the CDR3: TGTGCCAGCAGCCTGGACAGTAACTATGGCTACACCTTC. Its translation is CASSLDSNYGYTF.

The V and J genes are TRBV6-6 and TRBJ2-1; 9 bases agree with TRBD1. Germline assignment: CDR1 MNHNY and CDR2 SVGAGI (reference sequence). The CDR3 covers 14 residues. J was trimmed by 10 bases and V by 7 bases; bases with no gene match: 11. In DNA, the CDR3 is TGTGCCAGCATTCACCCGGGACAGGGAAAGGAGCAGTTCTTC. It translates to CASIHPGQGKEQFF.

J is TRBJ2-2 and V is TRBV9, with TRBD2 identical over 7 bases. This CDR3 has 15 residues. CDR1 is SGDLS, CDR2 YYNGEE, per germline. Trimming cost V 7 bases and J 4 bases; bases outside gene matches: 10. CDR3 in DNA: TGTGCCAGCCAGCTTGGCGGGAGTAGCACCGGGGAGCTGTTTTTT. Translated: CASQLGGSSTGELFF.

The chain combines TRBV6-5 with TRBJ2-1, with 10 bases fitting TRBD2. The germline CDR1 and CDR2 sequences are MNHEY and SVGAGI. With 6 bases clipped from V and 2 bases from J, the junction kept 4 bases outside the gene matches. This CDR3 is 15 amino acids long. In DNA form, the CDR3 reads TGTGCCAGCAGAGTAGCGGGAGGCGCCTACAATGAGCAGTTCTTC. Translated: CASRVAGGAYNEQFF.

The chain joins TRBV6-2 or TRBV6-3 to TRBJ2-5; D perhaps matches TRBD2 (6 bases). The CDR3 contains 18 residues. Germline V gene sequence: CDR1 MNHEY, CDR2 SVGEGT. V gave up 1 base and J gave up 2 bases, with 20 bases separating them. The CDR3 coding sequence is TGTGCCAGCAGTTACTTCCCCCCGGGGCGGGGTTCTCAAGAGACCCAGTACTTC. This translates into CASSYFPPGRGSQETQYF.

The chain carries TRBV18 and TRBJ2-1, with 10 bases aligning to TRBD2. The CDR3 extends over 14 amino acids. The V gene end was trimmed by 2 bases and the J gene end by 8 bases; junction bases not matched to a gene: 3. Germline loops: CDR1 KGHSH, CDR2 LQKENI. CDR3 residues: CASSPGTSVYEQFF. As DNA, the CDR3 is TGTGCCAGCTCACCAGGGACTAGCGTATATGAGCAGTTCTTC.

The chain carries TRBV6-2 or TRBV6-3 and TRBJ2-5; the match to TRBD2 covers 10 bases. There are 15 residues in the CDR3. Germline V gene lookup returns CDR1 MNHEY and CDR2 SVGEGT. The ends lost 5 bases at V and 6 bases at J; junction bases unmatched: 9. The CDR3 DNA is TGTGCCAGCAGTCCCGCAGCGGGAGGGCCAAAGACCCAGTACTTC. Translating it yields CASSPAAGGPKTQYF.

The chain has TRBV4-2 and TRBJ1-2; D gene ambiguous. This CDR3 spans 16 amino acids. Per germline, CDR1 LGHNA and CDR2 YNFKEQ. Trimming took 1 base from V and 0 from J, leaving 12 bases between them. The CDR3 loop reads CASSQGAGRPNYGYTF. DNA for the CDR3: TGTGCCAGCAGCCAAGGTGCGGGCAGACCTAACTATGGCTACACCTTC.

This chain links TRBV7-6 with TRBJ1-5; 7 positions agree with TRBD1. The V gene's germline CDR1 is SGHVS and CDR2 FNYEAQ. V gave up 3 bases and J gave up 5 bases; unmatched junction bases: 1. This CDR3 region has 13 residues. The CDR3 coding sequence is TGTGCCAGCAGCTTGCAGGGGGATCAGCCCCAGCATTTT. Protein: CASSLQGDQPQHF.

In its sample, this clone was seen once. The chain carries TRBV29-1 and TRBJ2-1, with D perhaps TRBD2 (6 bases). V was trimmed by 4 bases and J by 6 bases, leaving 13 bases between them. CDR1 SQVTM and CDR2 ANQGSEA come from the germline V gene. The CDR3 runs 13 residues. The CDR3 DNA is TGCAGCGTTGTCGGGGGAATTAGCAATGAGCAGTTCTTC. Its protein product is CSVVGGISNEQFF.